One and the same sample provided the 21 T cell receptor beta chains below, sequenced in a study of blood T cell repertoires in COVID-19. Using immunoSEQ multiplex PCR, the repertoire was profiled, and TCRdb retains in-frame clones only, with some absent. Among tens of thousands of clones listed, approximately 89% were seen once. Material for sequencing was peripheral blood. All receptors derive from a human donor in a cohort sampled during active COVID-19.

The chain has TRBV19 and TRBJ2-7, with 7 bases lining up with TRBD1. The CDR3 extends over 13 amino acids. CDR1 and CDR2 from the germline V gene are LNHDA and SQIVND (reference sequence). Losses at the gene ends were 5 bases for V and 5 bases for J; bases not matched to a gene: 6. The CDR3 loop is CASSATGSDEQYF. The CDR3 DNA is TGTGCCAGTAGTGCGACAGGGAGCGACGAGCAGTACTTC.

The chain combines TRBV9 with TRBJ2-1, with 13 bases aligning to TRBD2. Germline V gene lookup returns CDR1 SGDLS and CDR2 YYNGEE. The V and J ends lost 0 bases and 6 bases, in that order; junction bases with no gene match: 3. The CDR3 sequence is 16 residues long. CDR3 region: CASSVGGLAGTNEQFF. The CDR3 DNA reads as TGTGCCAGCAGCGTAGGGGGACTAGCGGGGACCAATGAGCAGTTCTTC.

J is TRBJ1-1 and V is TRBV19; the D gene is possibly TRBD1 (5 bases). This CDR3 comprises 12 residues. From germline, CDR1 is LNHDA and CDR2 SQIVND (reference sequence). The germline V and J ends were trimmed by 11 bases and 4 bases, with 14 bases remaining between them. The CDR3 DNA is TGTGCCTCTAAGGGGAGGGGCACTGAAGCTTTCTTT. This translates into CASKGRGTEAFF.

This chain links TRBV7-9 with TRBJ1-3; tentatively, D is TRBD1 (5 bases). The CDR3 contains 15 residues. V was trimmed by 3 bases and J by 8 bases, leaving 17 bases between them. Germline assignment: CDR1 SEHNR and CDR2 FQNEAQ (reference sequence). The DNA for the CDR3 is TGTGCCAGCAGCTTCCGGCAGGGCCTTTTGGACACCATATATTTT. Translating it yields CASSFRQGLLDTIYF.

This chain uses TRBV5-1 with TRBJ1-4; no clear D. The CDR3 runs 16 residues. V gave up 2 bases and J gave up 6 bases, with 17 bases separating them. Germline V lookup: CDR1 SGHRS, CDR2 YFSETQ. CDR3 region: CASSLGLSRADEKLFF. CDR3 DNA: TGCGCCAGCAGCTTAGGGTTATCCCGAGCGGATGAAAAACTGTTTTTT.

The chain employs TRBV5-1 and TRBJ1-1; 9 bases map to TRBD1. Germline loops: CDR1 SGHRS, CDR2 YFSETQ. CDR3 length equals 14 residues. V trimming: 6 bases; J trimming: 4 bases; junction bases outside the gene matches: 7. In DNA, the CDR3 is TGCGCCAGCAACCGGGGACAGGGTGGCACTGAAGCTTTCTTT. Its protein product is CASNRGQGGTEAFF.

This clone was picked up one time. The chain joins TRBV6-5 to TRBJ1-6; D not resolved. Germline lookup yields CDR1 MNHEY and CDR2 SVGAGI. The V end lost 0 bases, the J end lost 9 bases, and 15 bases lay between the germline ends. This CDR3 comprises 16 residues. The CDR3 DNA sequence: TGTGCCAGCAGTTACTCGGGCCCCGTTCTTCGTTCACCCCTCCACTTT. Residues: CASSYSGPVLRSPLHF.

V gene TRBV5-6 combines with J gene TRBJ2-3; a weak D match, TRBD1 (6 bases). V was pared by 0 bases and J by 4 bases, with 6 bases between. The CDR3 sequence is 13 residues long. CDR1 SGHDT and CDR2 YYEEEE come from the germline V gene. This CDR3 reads CASSLDRADTQYF. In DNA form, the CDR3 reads TGTGCCAGCAGCTTGGACAGGGCAGATACGCAGTATTTT. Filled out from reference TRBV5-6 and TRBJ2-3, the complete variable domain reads DAGVTQSPTHLIKTRGQQVTLRCSPKSGHDTVSWYQQALGQGPQFIFQYYEEEERQRGNFPDRFSGHQFPNYSSELNVNALLLGDSALYLCASSLDRADTQYFGPGTRLTVL.

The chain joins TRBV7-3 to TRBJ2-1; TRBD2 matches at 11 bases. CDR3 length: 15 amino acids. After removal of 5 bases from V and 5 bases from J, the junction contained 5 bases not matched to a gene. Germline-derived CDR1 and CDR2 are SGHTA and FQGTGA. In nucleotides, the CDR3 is TGTGCCAGCAGCCCCACTAGCGGGGGAAACAATGAGCAGTTCTTC. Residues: CASSPTSGGNNEQFF. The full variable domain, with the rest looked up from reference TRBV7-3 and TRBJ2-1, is GAGVSQTPSNKVTEKGKYVELRCDPISGHTALYWYRQSLGQGPEFLIYFQGTGAADDSGLPNDRFFAVRPEGSVSTLKIQRTERGDSAVYLCASSPTSGGNNEQFFGPGTRLTVL.

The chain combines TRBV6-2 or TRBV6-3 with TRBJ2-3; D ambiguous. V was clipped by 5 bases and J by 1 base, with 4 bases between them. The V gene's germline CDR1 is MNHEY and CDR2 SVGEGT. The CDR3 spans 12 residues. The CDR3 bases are TGTGCCAGCAGTCAGGGCACAGATACGCAGTATTTT. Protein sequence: CASSQGTDTQYF.

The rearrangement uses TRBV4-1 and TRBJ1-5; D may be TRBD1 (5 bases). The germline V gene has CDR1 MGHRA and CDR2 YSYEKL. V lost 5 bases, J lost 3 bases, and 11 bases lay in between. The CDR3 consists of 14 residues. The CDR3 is CASSGQGFNQPQHF. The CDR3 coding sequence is TGCGCCAGCAGCGGGCAGGGATTCAATCAGCCCCAGCATTTT.

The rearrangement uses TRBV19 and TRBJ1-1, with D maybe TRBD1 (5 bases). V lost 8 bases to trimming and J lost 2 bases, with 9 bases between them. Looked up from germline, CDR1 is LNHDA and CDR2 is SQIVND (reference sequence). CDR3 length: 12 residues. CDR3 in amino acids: CASGDRNTEAFF. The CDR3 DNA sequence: TGTGCCAGTGGTGACAGAAACACTGAAGCTTTCTTT. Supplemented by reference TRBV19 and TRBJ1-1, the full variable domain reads DGGITQSPKYLFRKEGQNVTLSCEQNLNHDAMYWYRQDPGQGLRLIYYSQIVNDFQKGDIAEGYSVSREKKESFPLTVTSAQKNPTAFYLCASGDRNTEAFFGQGTRLTVV.

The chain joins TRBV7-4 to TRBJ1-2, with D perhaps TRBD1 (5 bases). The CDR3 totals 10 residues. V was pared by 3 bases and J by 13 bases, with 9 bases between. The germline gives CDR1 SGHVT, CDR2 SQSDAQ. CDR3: CASSFRDFTF. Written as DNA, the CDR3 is TGTGCCAGCAGCTTCCGGGACTTCACCTTC.

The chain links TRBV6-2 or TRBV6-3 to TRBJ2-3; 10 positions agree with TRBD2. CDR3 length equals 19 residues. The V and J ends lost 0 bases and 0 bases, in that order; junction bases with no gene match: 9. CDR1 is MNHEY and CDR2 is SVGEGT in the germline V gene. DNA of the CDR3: TGTGCCAGCAGTTACTCGTCTAGCGGGGGAGTCGGTAGCACAGATACGCAGTATTTT. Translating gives CASSYSSSGGVGSTDTQYF.

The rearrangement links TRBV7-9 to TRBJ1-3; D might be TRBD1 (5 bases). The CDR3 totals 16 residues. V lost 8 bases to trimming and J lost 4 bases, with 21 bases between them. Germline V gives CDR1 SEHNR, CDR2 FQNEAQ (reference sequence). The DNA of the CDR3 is TGTGCCAGCCGCCTTGAGCGGGGGTCGGGCGGAAACACCATATATTTT. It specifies CASRLERGSGGNTIYF.

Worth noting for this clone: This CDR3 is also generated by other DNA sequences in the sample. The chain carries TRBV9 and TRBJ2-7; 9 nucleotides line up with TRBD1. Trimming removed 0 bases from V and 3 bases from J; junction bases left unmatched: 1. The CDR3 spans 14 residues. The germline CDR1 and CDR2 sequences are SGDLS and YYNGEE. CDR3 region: CASSVGQGDYEQYF. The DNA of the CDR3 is TGTGCCAGCAGCGTAGGACAGGGGGACTACGAGCAGTACTTC.

The chain's CDR3 is CASSQAGGESYNEQFF. DNA for the CDR3: TGTGCCAGCAGCCAAGCGGGCGGGGAGTCCTACAATGAGCAGTTCTTC. This sequence joins TRBV4-2 and TRBJ2-1; possibly TRBD2 for D (6 bases). The V gene's germline CDR1 is LGHNA and CDR2 YNFKEQ. The CDR3 contains 16 residues. Deletions cut 1 base from V and 1 base from J, with 11 bases between.

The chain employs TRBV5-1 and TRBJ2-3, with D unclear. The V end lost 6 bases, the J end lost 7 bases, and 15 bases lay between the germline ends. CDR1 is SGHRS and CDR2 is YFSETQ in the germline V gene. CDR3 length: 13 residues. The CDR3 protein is CASMETRLNTQYF. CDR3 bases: TGCGCCAGCATGGAGACTCGCCTGAATACGCAGTATTTT.

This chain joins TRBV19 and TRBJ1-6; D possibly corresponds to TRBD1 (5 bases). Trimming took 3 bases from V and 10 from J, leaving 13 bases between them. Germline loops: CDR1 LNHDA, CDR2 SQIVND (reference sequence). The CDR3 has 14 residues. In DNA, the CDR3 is TGTGCCAGTAGTATGGACATTTTTCGGTCACCCCTCCACTTT. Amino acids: CASSMDIFRSPLHF. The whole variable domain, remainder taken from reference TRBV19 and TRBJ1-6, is DGGITQSPKYLFRKEGQNVTLSCEQNLNHDAMYWYRQDPGQGLRLIYYSQIVNDFQKGDIAEGYSVSREKKESFPLTVTSAQKNPTAFYLCASSMDIFRSPLHFGNGTRLTVT.

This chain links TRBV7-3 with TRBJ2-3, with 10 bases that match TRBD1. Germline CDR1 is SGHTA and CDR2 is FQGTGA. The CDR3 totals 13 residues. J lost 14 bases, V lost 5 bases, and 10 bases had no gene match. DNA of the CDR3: TGTGCCAGCAGCCCGCCGGGACAGGGGTCTCTGTATTTT. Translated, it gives CASSPPGQGSLYF. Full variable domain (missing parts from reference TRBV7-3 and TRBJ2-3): GAGVSQTPSNKVTEKGKYVELRCDPISGHTALYWYRQSLGQGPEFLIYFQGTGAADDSGLPNDRFFAVRPEGSVSTLKIQRTERGDSAVYLCASSPPGQGSLYFGPGTRLTVL.

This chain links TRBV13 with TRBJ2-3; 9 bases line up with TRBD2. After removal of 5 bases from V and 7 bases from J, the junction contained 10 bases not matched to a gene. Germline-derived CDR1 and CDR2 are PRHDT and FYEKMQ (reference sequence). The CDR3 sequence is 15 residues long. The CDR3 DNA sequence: TGTGCCAGCAGCACCCCCGGGACTAGCCCCTATACGCAGTATTTT. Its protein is CASSTPGTSPYTQYF.